This T cell receptor (beta chain) was documented in a study of blood T cell repertoires in COVID-19. Profiled with immunoSEQ multiplex PCR; TCRdb holds only in-frame clones, not every one. Among about 81,000 clones, 91% were seen once, and the ten largest hold roughly 2%. This clone appeared a single time. CDR3 length equals 15 residues. Germline CDR1 and CDR2: MNHEY and SMNVEV (reference sequence). The J segment lost 4 bases and the V segment lost 5 bases, leaving 8 bases of the junction unmatched. This chain joins TRBV27 and TRBJ1-2; 9 bases are shared with TRBD1. This sequence originates from a woman between 50 and 59 years old in a cohort sampled during active COVID-19. The sample comprised peripheral blood. CDR3 sequence: CASSRPGQGIYGYTF. In DNA, the CDR3 is TGTGCCAGCAGTCGCCCGGGACAGGGAATCTATGGCTACACCTTC.